The source of this T cell receptor beta chain is a study of Ad26.COV2.S vaccination and SARS-CoV-2 variants. Turning to the study itself: COV1001, an Ad26.COV2.S trial, supplied this vaccine-arm donor. Intramuscular Ad26.COV2.S at 5x10^10 or 1x10^11 viral particles.

Findings and caveats of the study: With respect to non-spike TCR breadth, vaccine and placebo recipients were similar.

The treatment denotes: around 19 received Ad26.COV2.S at low or high dose, single or two shots; 5 received placebo; per-sample allocation not given. Collection of samples fell on day 63 after the first vaccine or placebo injection. The V and J ends lost 6 bases and 4 bases respectively, with 17 bases between them. Germline-derived CDR1 and CDR2 are MDHEN and SYDVKM. The CDR3 spans 15 residues. Generated by immunoSEQ multiplex PCR, the TCRdb table keeps only in-frame clones and is missing some. The sample holds approximately 410,000 clones, roughly 90% seen once. Note on this clone: Its antigen is undetermined.

The V and J genes are TRBV28 and TRBJ2-3, with D perhaps matching TRBD2 (7 bases). The sample in question was peripheral blood, obtained in a trial of Ad26.COV2.S vaccine versus placebo. This TCR derives from a person aged 18-60 years who received the Ad26.COV2.S COVID-19 vaccine or a placebo. The CDR3 DNA reads as TGTGCCAGCAGCTCCCCCGGGGGGCAACCAGATACGCAGTATTTT. This codes for CASSSPGGQPDTQYF.